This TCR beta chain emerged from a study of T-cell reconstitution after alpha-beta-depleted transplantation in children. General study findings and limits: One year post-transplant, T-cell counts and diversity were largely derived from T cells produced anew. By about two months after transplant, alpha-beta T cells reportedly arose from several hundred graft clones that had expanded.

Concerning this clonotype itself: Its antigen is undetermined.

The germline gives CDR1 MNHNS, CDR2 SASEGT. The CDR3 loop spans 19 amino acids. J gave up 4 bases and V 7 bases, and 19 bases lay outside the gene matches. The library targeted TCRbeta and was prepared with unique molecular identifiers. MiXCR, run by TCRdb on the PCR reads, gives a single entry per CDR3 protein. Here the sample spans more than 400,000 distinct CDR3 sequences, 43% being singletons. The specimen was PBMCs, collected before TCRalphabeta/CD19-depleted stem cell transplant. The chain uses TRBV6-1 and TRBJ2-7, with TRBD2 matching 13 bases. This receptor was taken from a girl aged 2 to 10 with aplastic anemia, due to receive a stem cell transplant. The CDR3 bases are TGTGCCAGCACCGACGTTGGACTAGCGGGAGTTCCGATTTTGTACGAGCAGTACTTC. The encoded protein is CASTDVGLAGVPILYEQYF.